The 15 T cell receptor beta chains in this list originate from one sample, sequenced in a study of T cell responses to AZD1222 COVID-19 vaccine. Method: immunoSEQ multiplex PCR; TCRdb's copy keeps in-frame clones and lacks some. This table holds around 140,000 clones, roughly nine tenths found once. Sequenced here: peripheral blood, sampled 28 days after the second AZD1222 dose. Source of these receptors: an adult who received the AZD1222 COVID-19 vaccine.

The genes are TRBV3-1 (or the pseudogene TRBV3-2) and TRBJ2-3, with unresolved D. The V end lost 4 bases, the J end lost 0 bases, and 11 bases lay between the germline ends. Germline assignment: CDR1 LGHDT and CDR2 YNNKEL (reference sequence). The CDR3 totals 15 residues. The CDR3 nucleotides are TGTGCCAGCAGCCTGACCCGATCTAGCACAGATACGCAGTATTTT. It specifies CASSLTRSSTDTQYF.

The CDR3 loop is CASSPRRAPQGETQYF. The CDR3 nucleotides read TGTGCCAGCTCACCACGCCGGGCCCCCCAGGGGGAGACCCAGTACTTC. V is TRBV18 and J is TRBJ2-5; maybe TRBD1 (6 bases). This CDR3 contains 16 residues. The germline V gene encodes CDR1 KGHSH and CDR2 LQKENI. The germline V and J ends were trimmed by 1 base and 5 bases, with 17 bases remaining between them.

The chain has TRBV28 and TRBJ2-7; the D call may be TRBD1 or TRBD2 (5 bases each). The CDR3 extends over 14 amino acids. Germline V gene data show CDR1 as MDHEN and CDR2 as SYDVKM. Trimming took 6 bases from V and 4 from J, leaving 16 bases between them. The CDR3 DNA is TGTGCCAGCAGCCCTGGAGGCAGGGTGTACGAGCAGTACGTC. Translated, it gives CASSPGGRVYEQYV.

On this clone: The sample holds other DNA sequences that translate to the same CDR3. The chain uses TRBV30 and TRBJ1-5; D not resolved. The CDR3 length is 13 residues. Germline V CDR1 and CDR2: GTSNPN, SVGIG (reference sequence). The V end was cut by 3 bases, the J end by 2 bases, with 8 bases between. CDR3 bases: TGTGCCTGGAGCCCCCAGGGCAATCAGCCCCAGCATTTT. Translated: CAWSPQGNQPQHF.

The chain has TRBV2 and TRBJ1-6; D unresolved. CDR1 and CDR2 (germline): SNHLY, FYNNEI. Trimming left V 6 bases short and J 7 bases short, with 13 bases between. This CDR3 is 14 amino acids long. The CDR3 DNA sequence: TGTGCCAGCAGCCAAATTACAGAAAATTCACCCCTCCACTTT. Amino acids: CASSQITENSPLHF.

CDR3 sequence: CASSEAGDSPLHF. CDR3 nucleotide sequence: TGTGCCAGCAGTGAAGCAGGGGATTCACCCCTCCACTTT. The chain employs TRBV6-1 and TRBJ1-6; D is possibly TRBD1 (5 bases). The V end was cut by 0 bases, the J end by 8 bases, with 5 bases between. This CDR3 is built from 13 residues. CDR1 is MNHNS and CDR2 is SASEGT in the germline V gene.

The chain is built from TRBV3-1 (or the pseudogene TRBV3-2) and TRBJ1-1; TRBD1 agrees at 7 bases. Germline V gene lookup returns CDR1 LGHDT and CDR2 YNNKEL (reference sequence). The CDR3 is 19 residues long. The J segment lost 6 bases and the V segment lost 4 bases, leaving 23 bases of the junction unmatched. The CDR3 DNA follows: TGTGCCAGCAGCCTCGACAGGGCCTCTCTCCCACACAAAGGAGCTGAAGCTTTCTTT. Translating gives CASSLDRASLPHKGAEAFF.

In its sample, this clone was seen once. This chain joins TRBV5-1 and TRBJ1-2; 7 bases agree with TRBD1. CDR3 length: 20 residues. Germline V lookup: CDR1 SGHRS, CDR2 YFSETQ. V shed 0 bases and J 7 bases; nucleotides not matched to a gene: 24. DNA of the CDR3: TGCGCCAGCAGCTTGGCCGAAAGGATAAAAAGGGGGCCGAAGCCTTCTGGCTACACCTTC. Its protein product is CASSLAERIKRGPKPSGYTF.

The J gene is TRBJ2-6, the V gene TRBV30, with 9 bases identical to TRBD1. Trimming took 4 bases from V and 2 from J; bases not matched to a gene: 24. This CDR3 is 22 amino acids long. The germline gives CDR1 GTSNPN, CDR2 SVGIG (reference sequence). CDR3 loop: CAWNRPLKFDRGKIAGANVLTF. CDR3 coding DNA: TGTGCCTGGAATCGGCCCTTAAAGTTCGACAGGGGGAAGATCGCTGGGGCCAACGTCCTGACTTTC.

The chain uses TRBV5-1 and TRBJ2-1, with a possible D match to TRBD2 (6 bases). Trimming cost V 1 base and J 3 bases, with 11 bases left between them. The CDR3 covers 15 residues. Per the germline V gene, CDR1 is SGHRS and CDR2 is YFSETQ. As DNA, the CDR3 is TGCGCCAGCAGCTTGTATGGCGGGGACTACAATGAGCAGTTCTTC. This translates into CASSLYGGDYNEQFF.

This chain connects TRBV7-3 to TRBJ1-1; TRBD1 matches 7 bases. This CDR3 comprises 13 residues. The V gene end was trimmed by 5 bases and the J gene end by 4 bases; junction bases not matched to a gene: 4. Germline assignment: CDR1 SGHTA and CDR2 FQGTGA. CDR3 DNA sequence: TGTGCCAGCAGCCCTGACAGGGTCACTGAAGCTTTCTTT. Protein: CASSPDRVTEAFF.

This clone was observed once. The V gene is TRBV29-1, the J gene TRBJ1-1; D uncertain. V lost 5 bases and J 1 base, leaving 11 bases between the germline ends. The CDR3 runs to 13 residues. Germline CDR1 and CDR2: SQVTM and ANQGSEA. In DNA, the CDR3 is TGCAGCGTTAAATACACAGCGAACACTGAAGCTTTCTTT. Amino acids: CSVKYTANTEAFF.

This clone appeared a single time. This chain uses TRBV11-2 with TRBJ1-1; no reliable D call. The CDR3 covers 15 residues. V was clipped by 5 bases and J by 1 base, with 14 bases between them. Germline assignment: CDR1 SGHAT and CDR2 FQNNGV. The CDR3 nucleotides read TGTGCCAGCAGCCCTGTTAGGGCGAGGAACACTGAAGCTTTCTTT. Protein sequence: CASSPVRARNTEAFF.

The genes are TRBV7-9 and TRBJ1-4, with 9 nucleotides matching TRBD1. V lost 3 bases to trimming and J lost 8 bases; unmatched junction nucleotides: 7. Germline assignment: CDR1 SEHNR and CDR2 FQNEAQ (reference sequence). This CDR3 has 15 amino acids. As DNA, the CDR3 is TGTGCCAGCAGCTTTGGGGACAGGGTGGAAGAAAAACTGTTTTTT. Translation gives CASSFGDRVEEKLFF.

J is TRBJ1-3 and V is TRBV28, with D perhaps TRBD1 (5 bases). The CDR3 covers 14 residues. The germline V gene encodes CDR1 MDHEN and CDR2 SYDVKM. With 4 bases removed from V and 3 bases from J, the gap between germline ends came to 10 bases. The CDR3 loop reads CASSSRQIGNTIYF. The CDR3 nucleotides are TGTGCCAGCAGTTCCCGACAGATTGGAAACACCATATATTTT.